This T cell receptor beta chain comes out of a study of blood T cell repertoires in COVID-19. Libraries were prepared by immunoSEQ multiplex PCR; TCRdb keeps only in-frame clonotypes and omits some of them. Seen here are 300,000 to 400,000 clones, roughly 86% observed once, and the top ten hold approximately 9.4%. The origin of this receptor is a man in his thirties or forties with COVID-19, enrolled during active disease. Input material: peripheral blood.

CDR3 nucleotide sequence: TGTGCCAGTAAAGGGATCGATAAAGGGAGCTCCTACGAGCAGTACTTC. This sequence encodes CASKGIDKGSSYEQYF. The chain joins TRBV19 to TRBJ2-7; the D gene is possibly TRBD2 (5 bases). The length of the CDR3 is 16 residues. CDR1 is LNHDA, CDR2 SQIVND, per germline (reference sequence). V dropped 7 bases and J dropped 0 bases, with 19 bases sitting between them.